This passage covers 25 T cell receptor beta chains from one sample sequenced in a study of shared T cell receptors in the human thymus. Measured with immunoSEQ multiplex PCR; TCRdb has only the in-frame clones, and not every one. The sample yields over 650,000 clones, 70% to 90% seen once. The sample was also reused in another study, on human thymus T cells.

Sequenced: thymocytes. Receptor source: a boy younger than two with a congenital heart defect.

This chain links TRBV5-1 with TRBJ2-3, with TRBD1 matching over 9 bases. J lost 4 bases, V lost 4 bases, and 4 bases had no gene match. This CDR3 comprises 14 residues. Germline lookup yields CDR1 SGHRS and CDR2 YFSETQ. CDR3 in DNA: TGCGCCAGCAGCACCGGACAGGGGCCAGATACGCAGTATTTT. It specifies CASSTGQGPDTQYF.

The rearrangement links TRBV28 to TRBJ2-1, with 12 bases aligning to TRBD1. V shed 7 bases, J shed 8 bases, and the junction held 12 bases outside the gene matches. This CDR3 is 16 amino acids long. The germline V gene encodes CDR1 MDHEN and CDR2 SYDVKM. CDR3 sequence reads: CASTSIGDRGLDEQFF. The CDR3 DNA sequence: TGTGCCAGCACCTCCATCGGGGACAGGGGGCTAGATGAGCAGTTCTTC.

This chain uses TRBV7-9 with TRBJ2-6, with D possibly TRBD1 on 5 matching bases. This CDR3 is 14 amino acids long. The germline V gene encodes CDR1 SEHNR and CDR2 FQNEAQ (reference sequence). V was cut by 4 bases and J by 1 base, with 5 bases left in between. CDR3 DNA sequence: TGTGCCAGCAGCTCAGGGTCTGGGGCCAACGTCCTGACTTTC. It encodes CASSSGSGANVLTF.

This chain uses TRBV6-4 with TRBJ1-1; D is perhaps TRBD1 (5 bases). Germline CDR1 is MRHNA and CDR2 is SNTAGT. The CDR3 covers 11 residues. The V and J ends lost 7 bases and 10 bases respectively, with 13 bases between them. The chain's CDR3 is CASTPTVRAFF. As DNA, the CDR3 is TGTGCCAGCACCCCGACAGTTCGAGCTTTCTTT.

The CDR3 DNA reads TGTGCCAGCAGCCAGGTTGGGGCAGGGGCCACCTACGAGCAGTACTTC. The encoded protein is CASSQVGAGATYEQYF. V gene TRBV5-8 combines with J gene TRBJ2-7; tentative D call: TRBD1 (6 bases). This CDR3 region has 16 residues. The V end was cut by 4 bases, the J end by 2 bases, with 19 bases between. CDR1 is SGHTS and CDR2 is YDEGEE in the germline V gene.

The V gene is TRBV19, the J gene TRBJ2-3, with TRBD2 identical over 7 bases. Germline V gene data show CDR1 as LNHDA and CDR2 as SQIVND (reference sequence). This CDR3 has 16 residues. V lost 2 bases to trimming and J lost 2 bases; unmatched junction nucleotides: 7. CDR3 DNA sequence: TGTGCCAGTAGTATACTCAGCGGGGCTCACACAGATACGCAGTATTTT. This translates into CASSILSGAHTDTQYF. The variable domain in full, completed from reference TRBV19 and TRBJ2-3, reads DGGITQSPKYLFRKEGQNVTLSCEQNLNHDAMYWYRQDPGQGLRLIYYSQIVNDFQKGDIAEGYSVSREKKESFPLTVTSAQKNPTAFYLCASSILSGAHTDTQYFGPGTRLTVL.

This chain connects TRBV6-6 to TRBJ2-4, with 10 bases lining up with TRBD2. The CDR3 totals 15 residues. The ends lost 6 bases at V and 7 bases at J; junction bases unmatched: 9. Per germline, CDR1 MNHNY and CDR2 SVGAGI (reference sequence). The CDR3 sequence: CASSRGLALPNIQYF. CDR3 in DNA: TGTGCCAGCAGCCGGGGACTAGCGCTCCCTAACATTCAGTACTTC.

The chain links TRBV28 to TRBJ1-5; TRBD1 aligns across 7 bases. V dropped 4 bases and J dropped 4; count of bases not matched to a gene: 10. CDR1 is MDHEN and CDR2 is SYDVKM in the germline V gene. The CDR3 has 16 amino acids. CDR3 nucleotide sequence: TGTGCCAGCAGTTCGGGACAGCGGCCCGGAAATCAGCCCCAGCATTTT. It encodes CASSSGQRPGNQPQHF.

The gene calls are TRBV2 and TRBJ1-5, with D unresolved. V was cut by 5 bases and J by 5 bases, with 16 bases left in between. Germline V gene sequence: CDR1 SNHLY, CDR2 FYNNEI. This CDR3 is built from 15 residues. CDR3 bases: TGTGCCAGCAGTCCCCCCGGGGATTGGTATCAGCCCCAGCATTTT. This gives the protein CASSPPGDWYQPQHF.

The chain recombines TRBV6-6 with TRBJ1-4, with TRBD1 matching over 8 bases. Germline assignment: CDR1 MNHNY and CDR2 SVGAGI (reference sequence). The J segment lost 16 bases and the V segment lost 0 bases, leaving 7 bases of the junction unmatched. The CDR3 length is 13 residues. CDR3 DNA sequence: TGTGCCAGCAGTTACTCCCCGGACAGGGAGGCGTTTTTT. It encodes CASSYSPDREAFF.

The chain links TRBV19 to TRBJ2-7; TRBD1 aligns across 9 bases. Trimming took 4 bases from V and 4 from J; bases not matched to a gene: 11. CDR3 length equals 16 residues. Germline CDR1 reads LNHDA; CDR2 reads SQIVND (reference sequence). In DNA, the CDR3 is TGTGCCAGTAGTACCCTTCCGGGACAGGGATCTTACGAGCAGTACTTC. It codes for CASSTLPGQGSYEQYF.

As to this clone: This CDR3 is also generated by other DNA sequences in the sample. This sequence joins TRBV2 and TRBJ2-5; D is unresolved. The V end lost 1 base, the J end lost 2 bases, and 8 bases lay between the germline ends. CDR1 SNHLY and CDR2 FYNNEI come from the germline V gene. The length of the CDR3 is 14 residues. The CDR3 nucleotides are TGTGCCAGCAGTGAAGGCCAGGCACAAGAGACCCAGTACTTC. It is translated as CASSEGQAQETQYF.

The chain is built from TRBV7-6 and TRBJ1-3, with 8 bases aligning to TRBD1. The CDR3 consists of 17 residues. CDR1 SGHVS and CDR2 FNYEAQ come from the germline V gene. The ends lost 5 bases at V and 0 bases at J; junction bases unmatched: 9. CDR3 loop: CASSTNRGNNSGNTIYF. For the CDR3, the DNA is TGTGCCAGCAGCACAAACAGGGGGAACAACTCTGGAAACACCATATATTTT.

V and J are TRBV30 and TRBJ1-4, with a possible D match to TRBD1 (5 bases). Trimming shortened V by 4 bases and J by 0 bases, and 18 bases separated the two germline ends. Germline CDR1 reads GTSNPN; CDR2 reads SVGIG (reference sequence). CDR3 length: 17 amino acids. The CDR3 sequence: CAWNPSSRAATNEKLFF. The CDR3 DNA is TGTGCCTGGAATCCCAGTAGCAGGGCTGCAACTAATGAAAAACTGTTTTTT.

The chain uses TRBV9 and TRBJ1-2; the D is unclear. V lost 4 bases, J lost 4 bases, and 11 bases lay in between. CDR1 SGDLS and CDR2 YYNGEE come from the germline V gene. The CDR3 is made up of 13 amino acids. The CDR3 DNA follows: TGTGCCAGCAGCTCCCGGAGAGGCTATGGCTACACCTTC. Translating gives CASSSRRGYGYTF. Drawing the rest from reference TRBV9 and TRBJ1-2, the complete variable domain is DSGVTQTPKHLITATGQRVTLRCSPRSGDLSVYWYQQSLDQGLQFLIQYYNGEERAKGNILERFSAQQFPDLHSELNLSSLELGDSALYFCASSSRRGYGYTFGSGTRLTVV.

The rearrangement joins TRBV4-3 to TRBJ2-3, with TRBD2 identical over 9 bases. The V segment lost 1 base and the J segment 5 bases; nucleotides outside the gene matches: 7. The CDR3 length is 16 residues. Germline V gene data show CDR1 as LGHNA and CDR2 as YSLEER. The CDR3 loop reads CASSQVSGGPGDTQYF. The CDR3 DNA reads as TGCGCCAGCAGCCAAGTGAGCGGGGGGCCGGGAGATACGCAGTATTTT.

This sequence joins TRBV28 and TRBJ2-7; 8 nucleotides match TRBD2. The CDR3 sequence is 15 residues long. V was clipped by 6 bases and J by 7 bases; unmatched bases: 14. Germline lookup yields CDR1 MDHEN and CDR2 SYDVKM. The CDR3 sequence: CASSQAGALPREQYF. CDR3 in DNA: TGTGCCAGCAGCCAAGCGGGGGCTCTTCCTAGAGAGCAGTACTTC. Full variable domain (outside the CDR3, taken from reference TRBV28 and TRBJ2-7): DVKVTQSSRYLVKRTGEKVFLECVQDMDHENMFWYRQDPGLGLRLIYFSYDVKMKEKGDIPEGYSVSREKKERFSLILESASTNQTSMYLCASSQAGALPREQYFGPGTRLTVT.

V usage is TRBV15 and J usage is TRBJ1-1; tentatively, D is TRBD1 (5 bases). The CDR3 has 13 amino acids. Germline CDR1 reads LNHNV; CDR2 reads YYDKDF (reference sequence). V lost 6 bases and J 3 bases, leaving 11 bases between the germline ends. The CDR3 sequence is CATSRDRDTEAFF. Here the CDR3 DNA reads TGTGCCACCAGTCGTGACAGAGACACTGAAGCTTTCTTT.

There are a few counts of this clone. The genes are TRBV2 and TRBJ1-5; 8 bases fit TRBD1. CDR1 and CDR2 (germline): SNHLY, FYNNEI. The CDR3 totals 16 residues. V lost 5 bases to trimming and J lost 7 bases; unmatched junction nucleotides: 13. The chain's CDR3 is CASSTSGQGRIQPQHF. The CDR3 bases are TGTGCCAGCAGTACGAGCGGACAGGGTAGAATCCAGCCCCAGCATTTT.

J is TRBJ2-1 and V is TRBV19; 9 bases agree with TRBD2. V dropped 5 bases and J dropped 13; count of bases not matched to a gene: 9. In germline, CDR1 is LNHDA, CDR2 SQIVND (reference sequence). The CDR3 contains 13 residues. This CDR3 reads CASSVTLAGNQFF. CDR3 sequence (DNA): TGTGCCAGTAGTGTGACGCTAGCGGGAAACCAGTTCTTC. Drawing the rest from reference TRBV19 and TRBJ2-1, the complete variable domain is DGGITQSPKYLFRKEGQNVTLSCEQNLNHDAMYWYRQDPGQGLRLIYYSQIVNDFQKGDIAEGYSVSREKKESFPLTVTSAQKNPTAFYLCASSVTLAGNQFFGPGTRLTVL.

This clone occurred a few times. This rearrangement joins TRBV6-6 to TRBJ2-7; TRBD1 matches 8 bases. With V trimmed by 0 bases and J by 3 bases, 1 base remained unmatched. CDR3 length: 14 residues. Per the germline V gene, CDR1 is MNHNY and CDR2 is SVGAGI (reference sequence). The CDR3 spells CASSYSDRDYEQYF. CDR3 nucleotide sequence: TGTGCCAGCAGTTACTCGGACAGGGACTACGAGCAGTACTTC.

The CDR3 is CATSRQGLAGRIEQYF. Written as DNA, the CDR3 is TGTGCCACCAGCAGACAAGGACTAGCGGGCCGTATAGAGCAGTACTTC. The chain combines TRBV15 with TRBJ2-7; TRBD2 matches at 11 bases. Trimming at V came to 2 bases and at J to 7 bases, leaving 10 bases not matched to a gene. This CDR3 comprises 16 residues. The V gene's germline CDR1 is LNHNV and CDR2 YYDKDF (reference sequence).

This clone was seen a single time. The genes are TRBV27 and TRBJ1-3; D is undetermined. Between the trimmed V and J ends, which lost 6 bases and 2 bases, there was a span of 11 bases. This CDR3 is 14 amino acids long. Germline V lookup: CDR1 MNHEY, CDR2 SMNVEV (reference sequence). CDR3 sequence reads: CASSTGTAGNTIYF. The CDR3 coding sequence is TGTGCCAGCAGCACCGGAACAGCTGGAAACACCATATATTTT.

The genes are TRBV19 and TRBJ1-2, with D unclear. Trimming removed 10 bases from V and 8 bases from J, with 17 bases in between. Germline-derived CDR1 and CDR2 are LNHDA and SQIVND (reference sequence). The CDR3 is 12 residues long. Here the CDR3 DNA reads TGTGCCACCGATGGGCGCAACGGAGGCTACACCTTC. Its translation: CATDGRNGGYTF.

This clone has only one observation. V usage is TRBV5-6 and J usage is TRBJ1-6; 9 positions agree with TRBD1. J gave up 10 bases and V 0 bases, and 5 bases lay outside the gene matches. CDR1 and CDR2 (germline): SGHDT, YYEEEE. The CDR3 loop spans 15 amino acids. The CDR3 loop reads CASSLEGQGTSPLHF. The DNA of the CDR3 is TGTGCCAGCAGCTTGGAGGGACAGGGCACCTCACCCCTCCACTTT.